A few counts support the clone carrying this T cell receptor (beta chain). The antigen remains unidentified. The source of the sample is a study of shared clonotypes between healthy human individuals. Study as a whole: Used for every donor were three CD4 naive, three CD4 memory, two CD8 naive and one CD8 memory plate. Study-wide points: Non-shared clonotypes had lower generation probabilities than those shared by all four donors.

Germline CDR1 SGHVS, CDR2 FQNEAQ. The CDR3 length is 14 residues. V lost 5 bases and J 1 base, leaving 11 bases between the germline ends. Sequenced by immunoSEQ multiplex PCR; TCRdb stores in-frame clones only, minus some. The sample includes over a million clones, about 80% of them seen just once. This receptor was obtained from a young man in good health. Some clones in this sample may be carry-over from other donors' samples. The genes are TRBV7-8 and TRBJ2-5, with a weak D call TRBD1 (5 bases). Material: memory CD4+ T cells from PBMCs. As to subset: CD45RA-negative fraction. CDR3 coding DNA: TGTGCCAGCAGCATAGGGCAGGGCCAAGAGACCCAGTACTTC. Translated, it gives CASSIGQGQETQYF.